This entry features one T cell receptor (beta chain) sequence. Its target antigen remains unknown. Library preparation was by the immunoSEQ multiplex PCR assay. This immuneACCESS table, as held by TCRdb, lists in-frame sequences with V and J called but not all clones. Of the missing ones, under half trace to an unresolved V gene in checked studies; the others have no known cause. This sample's table has entries for roughly 190,000 clones. Clones ranked in the top ten supply approximately 2.2% of the sample. The CDR3 holds 17 amino acids from the cysteine to the phenylalanine. The read is trimmed to its CDR3 DNA, 51 bases read in frame from base 1. In the germline V gene (reference sequence), CDR1 corresponds to LNHDA and CDR2 to SQIVND. The V end loses 2 bases and the J end loses 2 bases, and a stretch of 16 bases separates them. The source of the sample is a study of control samples from healthy donors and cancer patients (dated by TCRdb to the early 2020s).

The source material was blood. This clonotype was obtained from a woman aged 30 to 39 in good health. Recombination joined TRBV19 with TRBJ1-5; TRBD1 is a weak D gene call, 6 bases matching. The DNA is as follows: TGTGCCAGTAGTATATTGGGGGGGCGGGTCGGCAATCAGCCCCAGCATTTT. This gives the protein CASSILGGRVGNQPQHF.